What follows are 20 T cell receptor beta chains derived from one specimen sequenced in a study of neoadjuvant anti-PD-1 for oral cavity cancer. Time point: after neoadjuvant nivolumab, at surgical resection. Clones were read by immunoSEQ multiplex PCR, and TCRdb kept only the in-frame ones, dropping some. The sample holds more than 11,000 clones, 74% seen once. Sequences were derived from PBMCs, sampled after nivolumab (anti-PD-1) treatment. The receptors stem from a person aged 40 to 85 with oral cavity squamous cell carcinoma.

This chain uses TRBV7-8 with TRBJ1-5; D not resolved. This CDR3 has 14 residues. CDR1 SGHVS and CDR2 FQNEAQ come from the germline V gene. V lost 3 bases to trimming and J lost 2 bases, with 8 bases between them. CDR3 protein: CASSLMKGNQPQHF. CDR3 in DNA: TGTGCCAGCAGCTTGATGAAGGGCAATCAGCCCCAGCATTTT.

The V call is TRBV19, the J call TRBJ1-5, with D uncertain. The CDR3 spans 12 residues. V was shortened by 5 bases and J by 6 bases, with 8 bases between the two germline ends. CDR1 and CDR2 from the germline V gene are LNHDA and SQIVND (reference sequence). CDR3 region: CASSREGQPQHF. The CDR3 DNA reads as TGTGCCAGTAGTCGGGAAGGTCAGCCCCAGCATTTT.

The V gene is TRBV27, the J gene TRBJ1-2; unclear D gene. V lost 8 bases and J lost 8, with 15 bases in between. Per the germline V gene, CDR1 is MNHEY and CDR2 is SMNVEV (reference sequence). This CDR3 comprises 12 residues. The CDR3 DNA sequence: TGTGCCAGCGGGTCCAGGCCTATCGGCTACACCTTC. This translates into CASGSRPIGYTF.

The V and J genes are TRBV28 and TRBJ2-2; no firm D call. Trimming stripped 3 bases from V and 5 bases from J, with 7 bases between. The CDR3 is 13 amino acids. Germline V gives CDR1 MDHEN, CDR2 SYDVKM. CDR3 coding DNA: TGTGCCAGCAGTTTTTACAGAACCGGGGAGCTGTTTTTT. It encodes CASSFYRTGELFF.

V usage is TRBV6-1 and J usage is TRBJ1-1, with no clear D. The CDR3 consists of 13 residues. Deletions cut 1 base from V and 4 bases from J, with 7 bases between. CDR1 is MNHNS, CDR2 SASEGT, per germline. The CDR3 sequence is CASSEERVTEAFF. The CDR3 DNA reads as TGTGCCAGCAGTGAAGAACGGGTCACTGAAGCTTTCTTT.

This sequence joins TRBV4-1 and TRBJ2-7; D could derive from TRBD1 or TRBD2 (6 bases each). CDR1 is MGHRA, CDR2 YSYEKL, per germline. Trimming left V 0 bases short and J 2 bases short, with 11 bases between. CDR3 length equals 15 residues. CDR3 nucleotides: TGCGCCAGCAGCCAAGAGAGGGGGGCCACCTACGAGCAGTACTTC. As protein: CASSQERGATYEQYF.

This sequence joins TRBV19 and TRBJ1-4; D may be TRBD1 (6 bases). CDR1 is LNHDA, CDR2 SQIVND, per germline (reference sequence). The CDR3 is made up of 13 amino acids. V lost 8 bases to trimming and J lost 5 bases, with 12 bases between them. This chain's CDR3 is CASQDRLNEKLFF. CDR3 DNA sequence: TGTGCCAGTCAAGACAGGTTAAATGAAAAACTGTTTTTT.

The V and J genes are TRBV18 and TRBJ1-5; 7 nucleotides align to TRBD1. Per the germline V gene, CDR1 is KGHSH and CDR2 is LQKENI. The CDR3 loop spans 17 amino acids. The V gene end was trimmed by 2 bases and the J gene end by 1 base; junction bases not matched to a gene: 8. In DNA form, the CDR3 reads TGTGCCAGCTCACCAGGACAGGCAACGTGGAGCAATCAGCCCCAGCATTTT. It specifies CASSPGQATWSNQPQHF. The full variable domain, completed using reference TRBV18 and TRBJ1-5, is NAGVMQNPRHLVRRRGQEARLRCSPMKGHSHVYWYRQLPEEGLKFMVYLQKENIIDESGMPKERFSAEFPKEGPSILRIQQVVRGDSAAYFCASSPGQATWSNQPQHFGDGTRLSIL.

This clone came up a few times. V usage is TRBV7-2 and J usage is TRBJ2-5; a possible D gene is TRBD1 (6 bases). The CDR3 has 14 amino acids. Trimming cost V 0 bases and J 5 bases, with 10 bases left between them. Per the germline V gene, CDR1 is SGHTA and CDR2 is FQGNSA. In nucleotides, the CDR3 is TGTGCCAGCAGCTTAGCGCAGGGGCGGGAGACCCAGTACTTC. It yields the protein CASSLAQGRETQYF.

DNA for the CDR3: TGTGCCGGGTCACTAGCGGTGGCCTACAATGAGCAGTTCTTC. As protein: CAGSLAVAYNEQFF. V is TRBV6-1 and J is TRBJ2-1; 8 bases line up with TRBD2. From germline, CDR1 is MNHNS and CDR2 SASEGT. V lost 11 bases, J lost 2 bases, and 8 bases stayed unmatched. This CDR3 region has 14 residues.

This sequence joins TRBV6-5 and TRBJ2-7; 8 bases agree with TRBD1. The germline gives CDR1 MNHEY, CDR2 SVGAGI. The CDR3 runs to 14 residues. J was trimmed by 5 bases and V by 5 bases; bases with no gene match: 8. This CDR3 reads CASSPGQGRDEQYF. In DNA form, the CDR3 reads TGTGCCAGCAGTCCAGGACAGGGACGGGACGAGCAGTACTTC.

This rearrangement joins TRBV25-1 to TRBJ2-2; 8 bases map to TRBD2. The CDR3 spans 13 residues. Germline-derived CDR1 and CDR2 are MGHDK and SYGVNS. The V segment lost 6 bases and the J segment 5 bases; nucleotides outside the gene matches: 2. The CDR3 DNA follows: TGTGCCAGCAGCTTAGCGGGAACCGGGGAGCTGTTTTTT. Translation gives CASSLAGTGELFF.

The CDR3 here is CASRNPGAGQPQHF. In DNA form, the CDR3 reads TGTGCCAGCAGAAATCCGGGGGCGGGACAGCCCCAGCATTTT. This sequence joins TRBV28 and TRBJ1-5; tentative D call: TRBD1 (6 bases). V shed 6 bases and J shed 7 bases, with 16 bases lying between them. The germline CDR1 and CDR2 sequences are MDHEN and SYDVKM. CDR3 size: 14 residues.

This chain connects TRBV5-1 to TRBJ2-1; a weak D match, TRBD2 (7 bases). Trimming took off 0 bases at V and 4 bases at J, with 14 bases between the two ends. This CDR3 has 16 residues. CDR1 is SGHRS, CDR2 YFSETQ, per germline. In DNA form, the CDR3 reads TGCGCCAGCAGCTTGGCTGAGGGGGGGCTGTACAATGAGCAGTTCTTC. Its protein is CASSLAEGGLYNEQFF.

The rearrangement joins TRBV6-6 to TRBJ1-1; D remains unclear. The germline CDR1 and CDR2 sequences are MNHNY and SVGAGI (reference sequence). The CDR3 totals 16 residues. The V and J ends lost 2 bases and 0 bases respectively, with 13 bases between them. CDR3 in DNA: TGTGCCAGCAGTTACCCGGAGAGGAATTTGAACACTGAAGCTTTCTTT. This codes for CASSYPERNLNTEAFF.

The chain recombines TRBV6-5 with TRBJ2-7; D tentatively reads TRBD1 or TRBD2 (6 bases each). Germline V gives CDR1 MNHEY, CDR2 SVGAGI. This CDR3 has 15 amino acids. Deletions cut 4 bases from V and 0 bases from J, with 13 bases between. The CDR3 loop reads CASSSGAANSYEQYF. For the CDR3, the DNA is TGTGCCAGCAGTTCGGGGGCAGCCAACTCCTACGAGCAGTACTTC.

As concerns this clone: Relative to the germline gene, one junction end is altered; a read error may explain this. This chain links TRBV7-7 with TRBJ1-3; 10 bases are shared with TRBD1. This CDR3 has 15 amino acids. Per germline, CDR1 SSHAT and CDR2 FNYEAQ (reference sequence). In DNA, the CDR3 is TGTGCTAGCAGCTTAGACAGGGGGCCTGGAAACACCATATATTTT. Residues: CASSLDRGPGNTIYF.

The J gene is TRBJ2-7, the V gene TRBV11-2; the match to TRBD1 covers 9 bases. The CDR3 is 15 amino acids. The germline V gene encodes CDR1 SGHAT and CDR2 FQNNGV. With 6 bases clipped from V and 3 bases from J, the junction kept 9 bases outside the gene matches. The CDR3 nucleotides read TGTGCCAGCAGTCGACCGGGACAGGGCGTCTACGAGCAGTACTTC. Its protein product is CASSRPGQGVYEQYF.

The V and J genes are TRBV27 and TRBJ1-5; no clear D gene. Trimming stripped 5 bases from V and 4 bases from J, with 15 bases between. This CDR3 spans 15 amino acids. Germline CDR1 is MNHEY and CDR2 is SMNVEV (reference sequence). CDR3 residues: CASSAWGFANQPQHF. DNA for the CDR3: TGTGCCAGCAGTGCCTGGGGTTTCGCGAATCAGCCCCAGCATTTT.

The sample holds one count of this clone. J is TRBJ2-4 and V is TRBV9; weak D call: TRBD1 (7 bases). The V gene lost 0 bases and the J gene lost 6 bases, with 13 bases spanning the gap. CDR1 is SGDLS, CDR2 YYNGEE, per germline. The CDR3 has 15 residues. The CDR3 spells CASSVEGQGGNIQYF. CDR3 sequence (DNA): TGTGCCAGCAGCGTAGAAGGGCAGGGGGGAAACATTCAGTACTTC.